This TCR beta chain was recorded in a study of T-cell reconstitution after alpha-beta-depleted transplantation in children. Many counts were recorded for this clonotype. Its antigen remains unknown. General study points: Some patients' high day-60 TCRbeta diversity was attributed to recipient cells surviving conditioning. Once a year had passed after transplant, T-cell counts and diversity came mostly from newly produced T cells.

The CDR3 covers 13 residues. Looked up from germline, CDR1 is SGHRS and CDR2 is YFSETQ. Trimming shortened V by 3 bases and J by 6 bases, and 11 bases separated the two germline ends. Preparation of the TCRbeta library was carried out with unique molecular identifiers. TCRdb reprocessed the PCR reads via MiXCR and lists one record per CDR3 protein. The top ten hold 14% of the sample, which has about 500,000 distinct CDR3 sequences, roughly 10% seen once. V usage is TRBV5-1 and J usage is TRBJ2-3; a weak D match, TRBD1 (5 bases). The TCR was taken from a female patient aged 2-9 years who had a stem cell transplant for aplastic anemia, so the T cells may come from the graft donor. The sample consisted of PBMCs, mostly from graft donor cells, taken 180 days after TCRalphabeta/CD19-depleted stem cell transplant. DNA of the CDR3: TGCGCCAGCAGCTCCCGACAGTCGGATACGCAGTATTTT. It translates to CASSSRQSDTQYF.